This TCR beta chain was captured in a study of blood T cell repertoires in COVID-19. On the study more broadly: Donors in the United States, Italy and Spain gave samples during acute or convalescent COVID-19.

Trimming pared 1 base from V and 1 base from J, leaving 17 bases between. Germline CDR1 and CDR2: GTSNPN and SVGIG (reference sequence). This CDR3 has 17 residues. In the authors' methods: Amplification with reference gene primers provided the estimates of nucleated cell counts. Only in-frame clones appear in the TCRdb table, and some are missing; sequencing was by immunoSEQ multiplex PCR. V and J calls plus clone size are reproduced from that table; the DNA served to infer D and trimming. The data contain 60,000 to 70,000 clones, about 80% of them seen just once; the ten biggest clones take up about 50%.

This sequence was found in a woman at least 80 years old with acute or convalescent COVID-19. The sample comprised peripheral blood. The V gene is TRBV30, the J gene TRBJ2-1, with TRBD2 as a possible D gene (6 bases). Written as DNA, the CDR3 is TGTGCCTGGAGTGGACGACGCGGGACCAGGTCCTACAATGAGCAGTTCTTC. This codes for CAWSGRRGTRSYNEQFF. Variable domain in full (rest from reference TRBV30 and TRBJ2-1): SQTIHQWPATLVQPVGSPLSLECTVEGTSNPNLYWYRQAAGRGLQLLFYSVGIGQISSEVPQNLSASRPQDRQFILSSKKLLLSDSGFYLCAWSGRRGTRSYNEQFFGPGTRLTVL.